This is a list of T cell receptor beta chains from one sample in a study of long-term antiretroviral therapy in people with HIV. Using immunoSEQ multiplex PCR, the repertoire was profiled, and TCRdb retains in-frame clones only, with some absent. The sample holds 25,000 to 35,000 clones, 75% to 90% seen once. The sample here was unsorted PBMCs, taken roughly 5 years before starting antiretroviral therapy. The receptors here all came from a man aged 45-65 years with HIV. Both conserved end residues are trimmed from each CDR3. Fields, in order: J gene, V gene, clone size, CDR3 length, CDR3 protein. The size entry is marked missing in some rows and otherwise reads once, few, many or a size class.

>TRBJ2-1|TRBV29-1|-|11
SVSRTGSNEQF
>TRBJ1-1|TRBV2|-|12
ASSWTESDTEAF
>TRBJ2-3|TRBV10-3|-|15
AISEPIFAVSTDTQY
>TRBJ2-2|TRBV5-1|-|14
ASSPGENAITGELF
>TRBJ1-1|TRBV9|-|11
ASSVGHTNEAF
>TRBJ2-5|TRBV9|-|13
ASSVGSSYQETQY
>TRBJ2-1|TRBV4-2|-|16
ASSQAGLESGGYNEQF
>TRBJ1-3|TRBV27|-|13
ASSWDRFPGNTIY
>TRBJ1-2|TRBV28|-|13
ASSLTGRGIYGYT
>TRBJ2-4|TRBV5-8|-|13
ASSLGSGYKNIQY
>TRBJ2-5|TRBV5-6|-|12
ASSSWASQETQY
>TRBJ2-1|TRBV7-2|-|13
ASSSRDRVYNEQF
>TRBJ2-7|TRBV6-1|-|10
ASSELGYEQY
>TRBJ2-3|TRBV18|-|12
ASSTDRYTDTQY
>TRBJ1-2|TRBV4-3|once|13
ASSQGHQGAYGYT
>TRBJ1-4|TRBV19|-|10
ASKQGYEKLF
>TRBJ2-1|TRBV9|-|13
ASSVDGRANNEQF
>TRBJ2-5|TRBV5-1|-|13
ASGGAGGAEETQY
>TRBJ2-2|TRBV6-5|-|11
ASTRGNTGELF
>TRBJ1-2|TRBV27|-|10
ASRTRGYGYT
>TRBJ1-1|TRBV5-1|-|12
ASSGQAMNTEAF
>TRBJ1-5|TRBV7-2|-|11
ASSTNGGKPQH
>TRBJ1-5|TRBV12-5|few|11
ASGLLQDQPQH
>TRBJ2-6|TRBV23-1|-|14
ASSHPVDREANVLT